Below, 7 T cell receptor beta chains from the same sample are listed, as sequenced in a study of blood T cell repertoires in COVID-19. TCRdb's copy holds only in-frame clones and misses some; the assay was immunoSEQ multiplex PCR. The table includes roughly 190,000 clones, 88% detected once. Sample: peripheral blood. These receptors all come from a middle-aged man with active or convalescent COVID-19.

The chain combines TRBV19 with TRBJ1-1; no clear D. V was cut by 4 bases and J by 1 base, with 13 bases left in between. This CDR3 has 15 amino acids. CDR1 is LNHDA and CDR2 is SQIVND in the germline V gene (reference sequence). The CDR3 is CASSTGGSGNTEAFF. Here the CDR3 DNA reads TGTGCCAGTAGTACCGGAGGGTCGGGGAACACTGAAGCTTTCTTT.

J is TRBJ2-7 and V is TRBV18; D may be TRBD1 (6 bases). V was shortened by 5 bases and J by 0 bases, with 17 bases between the two germline ends. Germline V gene data show CDR1 as KGHSH and CDR2 as LQKENI. CDR3 length: 16 amino acids. The CDR3 nucleotides are TGTGCCAGCTCATCCATTAGACAGGCGATCTCCTACGAGCAGTACTTC. Translating gives CASSSIRQAISYEQYF.

V usage is TRBV7-9 and J usage is TRBJ2-5; no definite D call. CDR1 and CDR2 (germline): SEHNR, FQNEAQ (reference sequence). There are 17 residues in the CDR3. V was clipped by 0 bases and J by 0 bases, with 14 bases between them. CDR3 loop: CASSLAGSQYYQETQYF. In DNA form, the CDR3 reads TGTGCCAGCAGCTTAGCAGGTTCACAGTATTACCAAGAGACCCAGTACTTC.

V and J are TRBV19 and TRBJ2-3; D remains ambiguous. This CDR3 has 14 amino acids. V was shortened by 2 bases and J by 0 bases, with 6 bases between the two germline ends. Germline CDR1 and CDR2: LNHDA and SQIVND (reference sequence). The CDR3 DNA reads as TGTGCCAGTAGTATACCGGGTAGCACAGATACGCAGTATTTT. This gives the protein CASSIPGSTDTQYF.

The chain combines TRBV19 with TRBJ1-1, with 8 bases aligning to TRBD1. This CDR3 contains 17 residues. V was pared by 1 base and J by 2 bases, with 9 bases of the junction left unmatched. CDR1 is LNHDA, CDR2 SQIVND, per germline (reference sequence). In DNA, the CDR3 is TGTGCCAGTAGTATAGGGCGGGCAGGGGGCCGAAACACTGAAGCTTTCTTT. It translates to CASSIGRAGGRNTEAFF.

The chain links TRBV6-5 to TRBJ1-5; D may be TRBD1 (5 bases). Germline V gene sequence: CDR1 MNHEY, CDR2 SVGAGI. This CDR3 spans 15 amino acids. Trimming stripped 6 bases from V and 2 bases from J, with 14 bases between. CDR3 DNA: TGTGCCAGCAGGGTGGGGGGATTTGGCAATCAGCCCCAGCATTTT. Translating gives CASRVGGFGNQPQHF.

The chain recombines TRBV25-1 with TRBJ1-2, with 8 bases matching TRBD1. V shed 2 bases, J shed 4 bases, and the junction held 6 bases outside the gene matches. Germline lookup yields CDR1 MGHDK and CDR2 SYGVNS. CDR3 length: 15 amino acids. DNA of the CDR3: TGTGCCAGCAGTGAACAGGGGGCGGCGAGCTATGGCTACACCTTC. It specifies CASSEQGAASYGYTF.